This T cell receptor beta chain was sequenced in a study of CD8+CD57+ T cells in acquired aplastic anemia. The CDR3 loop spans 13 amino acids. Trimming cost V 7 bases and J 5 bases, with 15 bases left between them. Germline lookup yields CDR1 LNHDA and CDR2 SQIVND (reference sequence). The template used for profiling TCR beta VDJ and CDR3 was genomic DNA. Each CDR3 protein is one row after TCRdb ran MiXCR on the reads. Of around 140,000 distinct CDR3 sequences in the sample, around 41% are singletons; the top ten hold 8.4%. J is TRBJ2-7 and V is TRBV19, with D possibly being TRBD2 (5 bases). Sequences were obtained from sorted CD4+, CD8+, or CD8+CD57+ T cells (not recorded which) from PBMCs. This receptor was obtained from a human donor in good health, serving as a control. The CDR3 DNA follows: TGTGCCAGTAATAAAAGCGGTAGGGACGAGCAGTACTTC. Translated: CASNKSGRDEQYF.